This T cell receptor beta chain was captured by sequencing in a study of immune cell composition in non-small cell lung cancer. Study-wide background: Histologic subtype was mainly adenocarcinoma or squamous cell carcinoma. Study conclusions and caveats: Dominant in vivo tumour-associated clones were not shown to share tumour-reactive sequences.

This clone was found once. Antigen specificity is unknown. The CDR3 sequence is 15 residues long. Trimming at V came to 2 bases and at J to 1 base, leaving 1 base not matched to a gene. Germline values: CDR1 LGHNA, CDR2 YSLEER. The protocol was immunoSEQ multiplex PCR, while the TCRdb copy is restricted to in-frame clones and leaves out a portion. The sample holds about 10,000 clones, about two thirds seen once. The chain joins TRBV4-3 to TRBJ2-7, with 11 bases that match TRBD2. The receptor was derived from a human donor with non-small cell lung cancer. Sequenced: lung tumor tissue. In nucleotides, the CDR3 is TGCGCCAGCAGCCAACGGACTAGCGGGTCCTACGAGCAGTACTTC. This translates into CASSQRTSGSYEQYF.